This T cell receptor beta chain came from a study of radiotherapy plus CTLA-4 blockade in lung cancer. Study as a whole: Of the patients, around 17% showed objective responses and approximately 34% attained disease control.

The V gene lost 1 base and the J gene lost 4 bases, with 14 bases spanning the gap. The CDR3 has 16 residues. The germline gives CDR1 SGHTA, CDR2 FQGNSA. Study-level results: The study found tumor-derived TCR clones expanded in blood after radiotherapy plus ipilimumab.

Concerning this clone: As yet, its antigen is unknown.

Measured with immunoSEQ multiplex PCR; TCRdb has only the in-frame clones, and not every one. The sample comprises about 45,000 clones, 60% to 80% of which are singletons, and around 8% rests with the top ten. The material was peripheral blood, obtained from a patient treated with radiotherapy plus ipilimumab. The rearrangement links TRBV7-2 to TRBJ1-5; D gene unclear. This clonotype was sampled from a human donor with non-small cell lung cancer who had stable disease on radiotherapy plus ipilimumab. In DNA, the CDR3 is TGTGCCAGCAGCTTAGAGTCACAGCGGACGAATCAGCCCCAGCATTTT. This gives the protein CASSLESQRTNQPQHF.